The 28 T cell receptor beta chains in this list originate from one sample, sequenced in a study of siplizumab effects on memory and regulatory T cells. Some clones are missing from TCRdb's copy, which holds only in-frame ones; the method was immunoSEQ multiplex PCR. Among more than 90,000 clones listed, around nine tenths were seen once. What was sequenced was non-Treg CD4+ T cells sorted from blood. Receptors originate from a human donor in good health.

The chain employs TRBV5-1 and TRBJ2-1; 9 bases align to TRBD2. The germline gives CDR1 SGHRS, CDR2 YFSETQ. The junction had 1 base not matched to a gene; V was cut back by 2 bases and J by 1 base. The CDR3 consists of 15 residues. The CDR3 DNA is TGCGCCAGCAGCTTTCTAGCGGGGTCCTACAATGAGCAGTTCTTC. Amino acids: CASSFLAGSYNEQFF. The full variable domain, in which reference TRBV5-1 and TRBJ2-1 provide the parts outside the CDR3, is KAGVTQTPRYLIKTRGQQVTLSCSPISGHRSVSWYQQTPGQGLQFLFEYFSETQRNKGNFPGRFSGRQFSNSRSEMNVSTLELGDSALYLCASSFLAGSYNEQFFGPGTRLTVL.

This rearrangement joins TRBV18 to TRBJ1-5; D is unresolved. The CDR3 totals 14 residues. V was pared by 6 bases and J by 1 base, with 10 bases between. Looked up from germline, CDR1 is KGHSH and CDR2 is LQKENI. The CDR3 bases are TGTGCCAGCTCGCCTGGTCCAAGCAATCAGCCCCAGCATTTT. The encoded protein is CASSPGPSNQPQHF.

The chain is built from TRBV7-2 and TRBJ1-5; D is possibly TRBD1 (5 bases). Germline V gene lookup returns CDR1 SGHTA and CDR2 FQGNSA. The CDR3 totals 14 residues. V dropped 5 bases and J dropped 1 base, with 9 bases sitting between them. The DNA for the CDR3 is TGTGCCAGCAGCCCCAGGGACAGCAATCAGCCCCAGCATTTT. It specifies CASSPRDSNQPQHF.

The genes are TRBV5-1 and TRBJ1-1, with D possibly matching TRBD1 (6 bases). CDR3 length equals 16 residues. The V and J ends lost 4 bases and 7 bases respectively, with 23 bases between them. Germline CDR1 SGHRS, CDR2 YFSETQ. The CDR3 is CASSRDPQGWLDEAFF. DNA of the CDR3: TGCGCCAGCAGCCGCGACCCTCAGGGGTGGTTGGATGAAGCTTTCTTT.

The CDR3 region is CASSTPFGQGSTEAFF. The CDR3 nucleotides are TGCGCCAGCAGCACCCCATTTGGACAGGGATCCACTGAAGCTTTCTTT. V gene TRBV5-1 combines with J gene TRBJ1-1, with 8 positions matching TRBD1. Germline V lookup: CDR1 SGHRS, CDR2 YFSETQ. CDR3 length equals 16 residues. V trimming: 4 bases; J trimming: 4 bases; junction bases outside the gene matches: 12.

The rearrangement links TRBV9 to TRBJ2-1; weak D call: TRBD2 (6 bases). Germline CDR1 reads SGDLS; CDR2 reads YYNGEE. Trimming stripped 0 bases from V and 4 bases from J, with 14 bases between. The CDR3 spans 16 residues. CDR3 nucleotides: TGTGCCAGCAGCGTAGGTTTAGCGGTTTTTTACAATGAGCAGTTCTTC. It translates to CASSVGLAVFYNEQFF.

The chain employs TRBV7-8 and TRBJ2-2, with TRBD2 identical over 8 bases. V dropped 1 base and J dropped 4; count of bases not matched to a gene: 11. Germline V gives CDR1 SGHVS, CDR2 FQNEAQ. The CDR3 runs to 18 residues. As DNA, the CDR3 is TGTGCCAGCAGCTTAGTCGCGCGGGAGGATTCCAGCACCGGGGAGCTGTTTTTT. Amino acids: CASSLVAREDSSTGELFF.

The gene calls are TRBV19 and TRBJ2-1, with D perhaps TRBD1 (6 bases). V lost 3 bases and J lost 0, with 9 bases in between. Germline CDR1 is LNHDA and CDR2 is SQIVND (reference sequence). There are 15 residues in the CDR3. The CDR3 DNA reads as TGTGCCAGTAGTATGGACAGTAGCTCCTACAATGAGCAGTTCTTC. This sequence encodes CASSMDSSSYNEQFF.

The V and J genes are TRBV5-1 and TRBJ2-3; D gene ambiguous. This CDR3 region has 15 residues. Per germline, CDR1 SGHRS and CDR2 YFSETQ. V was cut by 0 bases and J by 4 bases, with 12 bases left in between. CDR3 in DNA: TGCGCCAGCAGCTTGGGTTCCCAATTCCCAGATACGCAGTATTTT. It is translated as CASSLGSQFPDTQYF.

This sequence joins TRBV5-6 and TRBJ2-1; D is uncertain. CDR3 length: 14 residues. The germline gives CDR1 SGHDT, CDR2 YYEEEE. The V and J ends lost 4 bases and 10 bases respectively, with 18 bases between them. CDR3 coding DNA: TGTGCCAGCAGCGGACGACGGATCTGGGGAGAGCAGTTCTTC. This sequence encodes CASSGRRIWGEQFF. Looking up the rest from reference TRBV5-6 and TRBJ2-1 gives the full variable domain: DAGVTQSPTHLIKTRGQQVTLRCSPKSGHDTVSWYQQALGQGPQFIFQYYEEEERQRGNFPDRFSGHQFPNYSSELNVNALLLGDSALYLCASSGRRIWGEQFFGPGTRLTVL.

The chain combines TRBV4-2 with TRBJ2-3; the match to TRBD2 covers 8 bases. Germline-derived CDR1 and CDR2 are LGHNA and YNFKEQ. This CDR3 is built from 15 residues. The J segment lost 4 bases and the V segment lost 3 bases, leaving 6 bases of the junction unmatched. CDR3 amino acids: CASSQSGSGADTQYF. The CDR3 nucleotides are TGTGCCAGCAGCCAGAGCGGGAGCGGGGCAGATACGCAGTATTTT.

The chain has TRBV5-1 and TRBJ2-7; 7 bases match TRBD1. The V segment lost 4 bases and the J segment 5 bases; nucleotides outside the gene matches: 12. This CDR3 is built from 15 residues. Germline CDR1 and CDR2: SGHRS and YFSETQ. The CDR3 here is CASSPGSGGTDEQYF. The CDR3 nucleotides read TGCGCCAGCAGCCCAGGTTCAGGGGGAACTGACGAGCAGTACTTC.

Regarding this clone: This same CDR3 is encoded by further DNA sequences in the sample. CDR3 loop: CASRIIGGGTGELFF. CDR3 nucleotide sequence: TGTGCCAGCAGGATAATAGGTGGGGGGACCGGGGAGCTGTTTTTT. The J gene is TRBJ2-2, the V gene TRBV7-2, with D maybe TRBD2 (6 bases). The CDR3 runs 15 residues. The germline V gene has CDR1 SGHTA and CDR2 FQGNSA. The ends were cut back, 6 bases at V and 5 bases at J, with 16 bases in the middle.

This chain links TRBV2 with TRBJ2-7, with D tentatively TRBD2 (6 bases). Trimming pared 3 bases from V and 0 bases from J, leaving 9 bases between. The CDR3 spans 14 residues. Per the germline V gene, CDR1 is SNHLY and CDR2 is FYNNEI. The CDR3 DNA follows: TGTGCCAGCAGTGAGGGAGGACTCTCCTACGAGCAGTACTTC. This translates into CASSEGGLSYEQYF.

The chain carries TRBV11-2 and TRBJ2-1; D is uncertain. V lost 4 bases and J 4 bases, leaving 11 bases between the germline ends. Germline CDR1 SGHAT, CDR2 FQNNGV. The CDR3 loop spans 14 amino acids. The CDR3 bases are TGTGCCAGCAGCTCCCCCAGCAGATACAATGAGCAGTTCTTC. Residues: CASSSPSRYNEQFF.

V usage is TRBV6-5 and J usage is TRBJ1-1; D perhaps matches TRBD1 (6 bases). There are 14 residues in the CDR3. Trimming stripped 6 bases from V and 0 bases from J, with 11 bases between. From germline, CDR1 is MNHEY and CDR2 SVGAGI. CDR3 in DNA: TGTGCCAGCAGCAGGGACACGATGAACACTGAAGCTTTCTTT. It is translated as CASSRDTMNTEAFF.

The rearrangement joins TRBV7-2 to TRBJ2-3; possible D gene TRBD2, 6 bases. The V gene lost 8 bases and the J gene lost 10 bases, with 19 bases spanning the gap. The CDR3 has 13 residues. CDR1 SGHTA and CDR2 FQGNSA come from the germline V gene. The CDR3 here is CASGIPGLTSQYF. The DNA of the CDR3 is TGTGCCAGCGGGATACCGGGACTCACATCGCAGTATTTT.

The V and J genes are TRBV2 and TRBJ2-6; TRBD1 is a possible D gene (5 bases). Trimming took 6 bases from V and 1 from J, leaving 10 bases between them. This CDR3 spans 15 amino acids. Per germline, CDR1 SNHLY and CDR2 FYNNEI. The CDR3 nucleotides read TGTGCCAGCAGGGTGGCAGGGTCTGGGGCCAACGTCCTGACTTTC. Its protein product is CASRVAGSGANVLTF.

This clone showed up just once. The rearrangement joins TRBV4-3 to TRBJ2-2, with 7 bases that match TRBD1. With V trimmed by 0 bases and J by 6 bases, 13 bases remained unmatched. Germline-derived CDR1 and CDR2 are LGHNA and YSLEER. This CDR3 region has 18 residues. The CDR3 is CASSQEGTVSFGAGELFF. As DNA, the CDR3 is TGCGCCAGCAGCCAAGAAGGGACAGTTAGTTTTGGGGCCGGGGAGCTGTTTTTT.

This clone was detected only once. This chain uses TRBV5-1 with TRBJ2-5, with D possibly being TRBD1 (5 bases). Trimming removed 0 bases from V and 0 bases from J, with 6 bases in between. The CDR3 is 14 amino acids. Germline lookup yields CDR1 SGHRS and CDR2 YFSETQ. The CDR3 nucleotides read TGCGCCAGCAGCTTGGCAGGGAACCAAGAGACCCAGTACTTC. This encodes CASSLAGNQETQYF.

This CDR3 is CASKTDRATTDTQYF. CDR3 in DNA: TGTGCCAGCAAAACCGACAGGGCCACCACAGATACGCAGTATTTT. The chain carries TRBV6-1 and TRBJ2-3; 7 positions match TRBD1. V was pared by 7 bases and J by 2 bases, with 9 bases of the junction left unmatched. This CDR3 has 15 amino acids. CDR1 and CDR2 from the germline V gene are MNHNS and SASEGT.

The chain links TRBV30 to TRBJ1-2, with D unclear. Germline loops: CDR1 GTSNPN, CDR2 SVGIG (reference sequence). The V and J ends lost 1 base and 8 bases respectively, with 14 bases between them. This CDR3 is 13 amino acids long. The CDR3 is CAWSANRETGYTF. The CDR3 DNA sequence: TGTGCCTGGAGTGCGAACCGGGAGACAGGCTACACCTTC.

CDR3 protein: CASSEYFVVAFF. As DNA, the CDR3 is TGTGCCAGCAGTGAATACTTTGTTGTAGCTTTCTTT. J is TRBJ1-1 and V is TRBV6-1; D is uncertain. CDR3 length: 12 residues. The germline V and J ends were trimmed by 2 bases and 10 bases, with 11 bases remaining between them. Germline V gene sequence: CDR1 MNHNS, CDR2 SASEGT.

The count of this clone is one. A much larger clone sits a single nucleotide away, making a read error possible. This chain joins TRBV5-5 and TRBJ1-5, with D unresolved. Germline CDR1 SGHKS, CDR2 YYEKEE (reference sequence). Trimming took off 2 bases at V and 2 bases at J, with 2 bases between the two ends. This CDR3 is 12 amino acids long. The CDR3 spells CASSFRNQPQHF. CDR3 coding DNA: TGTGCCAGCAGCTTTCGCAATCAGCCCCAGCATTTT. The variable domain in full, completed from reference TRBV5-5 and TRBJ1-5, reads DAGVTQSPTHLIKTRGQQVTLRCSPISGHKSVSWYQQVLGQGPQFIFQYYEKEERGRGNFPDRFSARQFPNYSSELNVNALLLGDSALYLCASSFRNQPQHFGDGTRLSIL.

The chain couples TRBV29-1 to TRBJ1-5, with TRBD1 matching over 9 bases. Trimming removed 6 bases from V and 1 base from J; junction bases left unmatched: 4. The CDR3 consists of 14 residues. The germline V gene has CDR1 SQVTM and CDR2 ANQGSEA. Here the CDR3 reads CSVETGGSNQPQHF. CDR3 coding DNA: TGCAGCGTAGAGACAGGGGGAAGCAATCAGCCCCAGCATTTT.

This clone was recorded once. The genes are TRBV6-1 and TRBJ1-5; 8 positions match TRBD1. The CDR3 is 13 residues long. The J segment lost 7 bases and the V segment lost 4 bases, leaving 3 bases of the junction unmatched. Germline CDR1 and CDR2: MNHNS and SASEGT. CDR3 coding DNA: TGTGCCAGCAGTGCAAACAGGGGGCAGCCCCAGCATTTT. It specifies CASSANRGQPQHF.

J is TRBJ2-3 and V is TRBV6-6, with D perhaps being TRBD1 or TRBD2 (5 bases each). The CDR3 runs 16 residues. Germline-derived CDR1 and CDR2 are MNHNY and SVGAGI (reference sequence). Trimming took 8 bases from V and 1 from J, leaving 19 bases between them. The CDR3 reads CASAHHGGEGTDTQYF. In DNA, the CDR3 is TGTGCCAGCGCACATCATGGGGGAGAGGGCACAGATACGCAGTATTTT.

The V gene is TRBV2, the J gene TRBJ2-2; no clear D gene. V was trimmed by 4 bases and J by 5 bases, leaving 14 bases between them. The germline gives CDR1 SNHLY, CDR2 FYNNEI. The CDR3 loop spans 15 amino acids. CDR3 sequence: CASSGYGRPTGELFF. For the CDR3, the DNA is TGTGCCAGCAGTGGATACGGACGGCCAACCGGGGAGCTGTTTTTT.